The present T cell receptor (beta chain) was sequenced within a study of control samples from healthy donors and cancer patients. TCRdb's copy holds only in-frame clones and misses some; the assay was immunoSEQ multiplex PCR. The sample has about 110,000 clones; 80% to 90% are singletons. V dropped 2 bases and J dropped 6 bases, with 13 bases sitting between them. The CDR3 totals 14 residues. In germline, CDR1 is SGHTA, CDR2 FQGNSA. The chain has TRBV7-2 and TRBJ1-2; tentatively, D is TRBD1 (6 bases). The origin of this receptor is a woman between 45 and 60 years old in good health. The sequenced material came from blood. Written as DNA, the CDR3 is TGTGCCAGCAGCTTATCGGGGGGCAATAATGGCTACACCTTC. Translating it yields CASSLSGGNNGYTF.